This T cell receptor (beta chain) was captured in a study of identical twins. TCRdb used MiXCR to reprocess the 5' RACE reads, holding one entry per CDR3 protein. The data show some 500,000 distinct CDR3 sequences, approximately 15% seen once. This sample also belongs to another study, concerning yellow fever vaccine responses in identical twins.

The receptor was derived from a woman aged 18-29 years in good health. The material sequenced was CD4+ T cells sorted from blood.

The DNA of the CDR3 is TGCGCCAGCAGCCAAGTGGGGGCTAGCACAGATACGCAGTATTTT. Its protein product is CASSQVGASTDTQYF. V is TRBV4-1 and J is TRBJ2-3; tentatively, D is TRBD1 (6 bases). CDR1 is MGHRA, CDR2 YSYEKL, per germline. There are 15 residues in the CDR3. V shed 1 base and J shed 0 bases, with 8 bases lying between them.